Presented here are 6 T cell receptor beta chains from one specimen sequenced in a study of shared clonotypes between healthy human individuals. Method: immunoSEQ multiplex PCR; TCRdb's copy keeps in-frame clones and lacks some. The sample yields fewer than 2.5 million clones, roughly 93% seen once. Sequencing input: naive CD4+ T cells from PBMCs. Indicated subset: CD45RA+ positively selected. These TCRs come from a man younger than 30 in good health. Some clones in this sample may be carry-over from other donors' samples.

V is TRBV9 and J is TRBJ1-3; a weak D match, TRBD1 (6 bases). Germline CDR1 is SGDLS and CDR2 is YYNGEE. V lost 4 bases and J lost 2, with 10 bases in between. The CDR3 totals 14 residues. In nucleotides, the CDR3 is TGTGCCAGCAGCTCACAGGGAACTGGAAACACCATATATTTT. Its protein is CASSSQGTGNTIYF.

As regards this clone: In the same sample, other DNA sequences code for this CDR3. V is TRBV19 and J is TRBJ1-3, with D possibly matching TRBD1 (5 bases). The V end was cut by 4 bases, the J end by 1 base, with 8 bases between. This CDR3 has 14 amino acids. In germline, CDR1 is LNHDA, CDR2 SQIVND (reference sequence). The CDR3, as DNA: TGTGCCAGTAGTACAGGGTCATCTGGAAACACCATATATTTT. Residues: CASSTGSSGNTIYF. The full variable domain, with the rest looked up from reference TRBV19 and TRBJ1-3, is DGGITQSPKYLFRKEGQNVTLSCEQNLNHDAMYWYRQDPGQGLRLIYYSQIVNDFQKGDIAEGYSVSREKKESFPLTVTSAQKNPTAFYLCASSTGSSGNTIYFGEGSWLTVV.

The rearrangement joins TRBV11-2 to TRBJ2-1, with D hard to call. The CDR3 spans 16 residues. Germline loops: CDR1 SGHAT, CDR2 FQNNGV. The V gene lost 5 bases and the J gene lost 3 bases, with 17 bases spanning the gap. The DNA of the CDR3 is TGTGCCAGCAGCCCCCGCGTCGGAGTTAACTACAATGAGCAGTTCTTC. Its protein is CASSPRVGVNYNEQFF.

This sequence joins TRBV5-1 and TRBJ1-4, with TRBD1 as a possible D gene (5 bases). Germline lookup yields CDR1 SGHRS and CDR2 YFSETQ. The ends were cut back, 3 bases at V and 8 bases at J, with 17 bases in the middle. This CDR3 is 15 amino acids long. CDR3 DNA: TGCGCCAGCAGCTCGTATGGGGGTAGTGCGGAAAAACTGTTTTTT. Translated: CASSSYGGSAEKLFF.

This chain links TRBV19 with TRBJ2-4; D perhaps matches TRBD2 (5 bases). The CDR3 totals 15 residues. Germline CDR1 and CDR2: LNHDA and SQIVND (reference sequence). Trimming removed 7 bases at V and 6 bases at J, with 19 bases between. For the CDR3, the DNA is TGTGCCAGTACCGATCAGTCACTAGTTGCAAACATTCAGTACTTC. It specifies CASTDQSLVANIQYF.

The chain combines TRBV19 with TRBJ2-7; maybe TRBD1 (5 bases). The CDR3 totals 13 residues. CDR1 LNHDA and CDR2 SQIVND come from the germline V gene (reference sequence). The ends were cut back, 7 bases at V and 0 bases at J, with 10 bases in the middle. The CDR3 here is CASINRSSYEQYF. The CDR3 bases are TGTGCCAGTATTAACAGGAGCTCCTACGAGCAGTACTTC.